This T cell receptor beta chain comes out of a study of Graves' ophthalmopathy and Graves' hyperthyroidism. This CDR3 spans 15 amino acids. The V gene end was trimmed by 8 bases and the J gene end by 3 bases; junction bases not matched to a gene: 9. Germline CDR1 MNHEY, CDR2 SMNVEV (reference sequence). This clonotype was seen ten or more times. RNA transcripts served as template for amplifying TCR beta CDR3 sequences. After a first-round RT-PCR with HTBI primers, a second-round multiplex PCR was run. Via MiXCR, TCRdb re-called the multiplex PCR reads, giving one row per CDR3 protein. The table shows hundreds of thousands of distinct CDR3 sequences, with under 25% occurring only once. Clinicians diagnosed using symptoms, serum thyroxine, TRAb, thyroid ultrasound and orbital computed tomography.

This chain connects TRBV27 to TRBJ2-7, with 11 bases that match TRBD2. The sequenced sample consisted of peripheral blood. The receptor was isolated from a woman aged 18-29 years with stable Graves' hyperthyroidism. The CDR3 protein is CASRLAGLGDYEQYF. CDR3 DNA sequence: TGTGCCAGCCGACTAGCGGGATTGGGGGACTACGAGCAGTACTTC.